This TCR beta chain is drawn from a study of identical twins. In germline, CDR1 is DFQATT, CDR2 SNEGSKA (reference sequence). The ends were cut back, 0 bases at V and 7 bases at J, with 16 bases in the middle. The length of the CDR3 is 15 residues. In its sample, this clonotype was seen many times. TCRdb recomputed calls from the 5' RACE reads with MiXCR, one row per CDR3 protein. This sample has under 250,000 distinct CDR3 sequences, with around 7.6% found just once. This same sample was also part of a study on yellow fever vaccine responses in identical twins.

The sequenced material came from CD8+ T cells sorted from blood. This receptor was taken from a woman aged 18-29 years in good health. The gene calls are TRBV20-1 and TRBJ1-5, with a weak D call TRBD1 (5 bases). The CDR3 nucleotides read TGCAGTGCTAGAGATATGCGGACATCAGAGCAGCCCCAGCATTTT. Its protein is CSARDMRTSEQPQHF.